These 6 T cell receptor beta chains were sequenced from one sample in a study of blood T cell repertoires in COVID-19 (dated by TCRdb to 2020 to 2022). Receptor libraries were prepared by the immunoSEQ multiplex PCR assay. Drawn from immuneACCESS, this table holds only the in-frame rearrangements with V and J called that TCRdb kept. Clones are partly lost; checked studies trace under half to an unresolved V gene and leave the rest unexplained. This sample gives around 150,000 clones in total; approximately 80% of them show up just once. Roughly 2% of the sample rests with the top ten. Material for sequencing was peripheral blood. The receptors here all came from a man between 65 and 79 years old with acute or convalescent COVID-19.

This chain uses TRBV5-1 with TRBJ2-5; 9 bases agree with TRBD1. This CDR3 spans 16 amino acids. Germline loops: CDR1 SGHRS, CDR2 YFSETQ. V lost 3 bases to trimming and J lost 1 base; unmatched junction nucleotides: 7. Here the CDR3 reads CASSSLPGQGQETQYF. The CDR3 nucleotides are TGCGCCAGCAGCTCCCTACCGGGACAGGGCCAAGAGACCCAGTACTTC.

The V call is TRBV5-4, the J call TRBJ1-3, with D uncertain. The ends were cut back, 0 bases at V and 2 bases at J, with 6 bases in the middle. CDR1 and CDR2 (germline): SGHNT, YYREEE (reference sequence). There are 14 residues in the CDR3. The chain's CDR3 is CASSLASAGNTIYF. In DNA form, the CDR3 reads TGTGCCAGCAGCTTGGCTTCGGCTGGAAACACCATATATTTT.

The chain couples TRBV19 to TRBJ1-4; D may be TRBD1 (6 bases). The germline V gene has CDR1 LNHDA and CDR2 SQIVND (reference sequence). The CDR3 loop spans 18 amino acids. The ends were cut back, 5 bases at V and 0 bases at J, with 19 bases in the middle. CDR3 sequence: CASSARGEGIATNEKLFF. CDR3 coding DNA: TGTGCCAGTAGTGCCAGGGGTGAGGGTATTGCAACTAATGAAAAACTGTTTTTT.

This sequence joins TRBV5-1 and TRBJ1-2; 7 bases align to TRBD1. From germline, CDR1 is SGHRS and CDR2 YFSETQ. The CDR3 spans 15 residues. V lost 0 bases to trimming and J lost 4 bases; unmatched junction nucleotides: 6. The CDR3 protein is CASSLVEGATYGYTF. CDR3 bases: TGCGCCAGCAGCTTGGTGGAGGGGGCGACCTATGGCTACACCTTC.

The CDR3 protein is CASSLLSGRLDEAFF. The DNA of the CDR3 is TGTGCCAGCAGCCTTTTGTCGGGTAGGCTTGATGAAGCTTTCTTT. V gene TRBV5-6 combines with J gene TRBJ1-1, with D unresolved. The germline gives CDR1 SGHDT, CDR2 YYEEEE. V was pared by 4 bases and J by 7 bases, with 20 bases between. This CDR3 is built from 15 residues.

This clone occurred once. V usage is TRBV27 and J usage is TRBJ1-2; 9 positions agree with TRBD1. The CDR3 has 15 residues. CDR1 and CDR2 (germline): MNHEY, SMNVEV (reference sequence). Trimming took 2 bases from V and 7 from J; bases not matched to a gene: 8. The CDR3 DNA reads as TGTGCCAGCAGTTTACAGGGGACAGGGCGTGGTGGCTACACCTTC. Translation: CASSLQGTGRGGYTF.